Shown below are 13 T cell receptor beta chains from a single sample sequenced in a study of T cells expressing NK-cell markers (dated by TCRdb to about 2020). The library was produced with 5' RACE. The instrument was an Illumina HiSeq 2000. Reprocessed by TCRdb, the reads give a single entry per CDR3 protein sequence, without DNA. The table for this sample lists hundreds of thousands of distinct CDR3 sequences. In total, the top ten clones hold approximately 3.6% of the sample. The sequenced sample consisted of blood T cells: a sorted CD56 or NKG2C T cell subset, CD4+ or CD8+ T cells, or bulk PBMC T cells (not recorded which). These receptors were obtained from a young man in good health. Donor details come from another sample of the same person, matched by shared clones.

The J gene is TRBJ2-1, the V gene TRBV28; TCRdb calls TRBD1, which cannot be checked without DNA. The V gene's germline CDR1 is MDHEN and CDR2 SYDVKM. This CDR3 comprises 17 residues. CDR3 sequence: CASSHTETGGPTNEQFF.

This chain connects TRBV24-1 to TRBJ2-4; the TRBD1 assignment by TCRdb is unverifiable without DNA. Germline V gene data show CDR1 as KGHDR and CDR2 as SFDVKD. The CDR3 has 13 amino acids. CDR3 protein: CATNQGPKNIQYF.

This rearrangement joins TRBV10-3 to TRBJ2-3; TCRdb gives TRBD2 as the D gene, but with no DNA this cannot be confirmed. The CDR3 is 13 amino acids. The germline V gene has CDR1 ENHRY and CDR2 SYGVKD. CDR3 sequence reads: CAISGTSVDTQYF.

The CDR3: CASSFYRDRVEKLFF. The chain recombines TRBV7-9 with TRBJ1-4; TCRdb picks TRBD1, but there is no DNA to check that call. CDR1 and CDR2 (germline): SEHNR, FQNEAQ (reference sequence). This CDR3 contains 15 residues.

V and J are TRBV20-1 and TRBJ1-2; TCRdb picks TRBD1, but there is no DNA to check that call. The length of the CDR3 is 13 residues. Germline V CDR1 and CDR2: DFQATT, SNEGSKA (reference sequence). The CDR3 is CSARGRPNYGYTF.

The chain employs TRBV2 and TRBJ1-5; there is no DNA to check the TCRdb D call of TRBD1. The germline V gene has CDR1 SNHLY and CDR2 FYNNEI. This CDR3 is 13 amino acids long. CDR3 region: CASRGALLQPQHF.

V is TRBV29-1 and J is TRBJ2-3; TCRdb gives TRBD1 as the D gene, but with no DNA this cannot be confirmed. Germline CDR1 reads SQVTM; CDR2 reads ANQGSEA. The CDR3 has 17 residues. The chain's CDR3 is CSVVRTPGTGATDTQYF.

This chain connects TRBV24-1 to TRBJ2-5; lacking DNA, the TRBD2 call made by TCRdb goes unchecked. The CDR3 totals 15 residues. Germline loops: CDR1 KGHDR, CDR2 SFDVKD. CDR3 region: CATSDFGREKETQYF.

J is TRBJ1-2 and V is TRBV15. This CDR3 spans 14 amino acids. Germline-derived CDR1 and CDR2 are LNHNV and YYDKDF (reference sequence). The CDR3 spells CATSRGGGFYGYTF.

This rearrangement joins TRBV7-6 to TRBJ2-5; the TCRdb D gene call, TRBD1, has no DNA to confirm it. Germline V gene lookup returns CDR1 SGHVS and CDR2 FNYEAQ. The CDR3 is 13 residues long. CDR3 loop: CASSWTDQETQYF.

The CDR3 loop is CASSFLGGAETQYF. The rearrangement uses TRBV5-1 and TRBJ2-5; TCRdb gives TRBD1 as the D gene, but with no DNA this cannot be confirmed. Germline V gene data show CDR1 as SGHRS and CDR2 as YFSETQ. The CDR3 has 14 residues.

This chain uses TRBV29-1 with TRBJ2-1; with no DNA, the TCRdb D assignment of TRBD2 cannot be verified. Germline V gene lookup returns CDR1 SQVTM and CDR2 ANQGSEA. The CDR3 extends over 16 amino acids. The CDR3 sequence: CSVEDGFAGGLNEQFF.

This rearrangement joins TRBV5-6 to TRBJ2-7; TCRdb's D call of TRBD2 is untestable without DNA. The CDR3 has 18 residues. Germline CDR1 reads SGHDT; CDR2 reads YYEEEE. CDR3 in amino acids: CASSSTVQGSGRAQEQYF.